Below, 18 T cell receptor beta chains from the same sample are listed, as sequenced in a study of blood T cells in healthy people across ages. For the second PCR, which ran for about 7 to 12 cycles, a sample-barcoded 5' primer and a J-beta primer mix were used. TCRdb passed the 5' RACE reads through MiXCR, listing each CDR3 protein once. The sample lists under 2,000,000 distinct CDR3 sequences, about 50% occurring once. Sequencing was carried out using blood. Receptors were obtained from a woman aged 40 to 50 in good health.

The chain couples TRBV6-2 or TRBV6-3 to TRBJ1-2, with a tentative D call TRBD1 (5 bases). The CDR3 extends over 15 amino acids. V lost 6 bases and J 6 bases, leaving 20 bases between the germline ends. The V gene's germline CDR1 is MNHEY and CDR2 SVGEGT. CDR3 coding DNA: TGTGCCAGCAGCCTACGGGGACCCACTTCCGATGGCTACACCTTC. Translated: CASSLRGPTSDGYTF.

The V call is TRBV4-2, the J call TRBJ2-5; tentatively, D is TRBD2 (7 bases). CDR3 size: 16 residues. The V gene's germline CDR1 is LGHNA and CDR2 YNFKEQ. The V end lost 1 base, the J end lost 11 bases, and 23 bases lay between the germline ends. As DNA, the CDR3 is TGTGCCAGCAGCCAAGCGGGGAGGGGGGCCCACTATGAGCAGTACTTC. Amino acids: CASSQAGRGAHYEQYF.

The chain has TRBV7-2 and TRBJ2-5; 10 nucleotides agree with TRBD2. Per the germline V gene, CDR1 is SGHTA and CDR2 is FQGNSA. With 4 bases clipped from V and 5 bases from J, the junction kept 7 bases outside the gene matches. CDR3 length: 15 amino acids. Here the CDR3 DNA reads TGTGCCAGCAGCTCACAAGCGGGGGGGGTGGAGACCCAGTACTTC. Its translation: CASSSQAGGVETQYF. Together with reference TRBV7-2 and TRBJ2-5, the CDR3 gives the full variable domain: GAGVSQSPSNKVTEKGKDVELRCDPISGHTALYWYRQSLGQGLEFLIYFQGNSAPDKSGLPSDRFSAERTGGSVSTLTIQRTQQEDSAVYLCASSSQAGGVETQYFGPGTRLLVL.

The chain combines TRBV5-1 with TRBJ2-3; 12 nucleotides align to TRBD1. CDR3 length: 16 residues. Trimming cost V 0 bases and J 6 bases; bases outside gene matches: 5. Germline V gives CDR1 SGHRS, CDR2 YFSETQ. The CDR3 here is CASSLARDRGHDTQYF. Written as DNA, the CDR3 is TGCGCCAGCAGCTTGGCCCGGGACAGGGGGCACGATACGCAGTATTTT. Complete variable domain (other parts from reference TRBV5-1 and TRBJ2-3): KAGVTQTPRYLIKTRGQQVTLSCSPISGHRSVSWYQQTPGQGLQFLFEYFSETQRNKGNFPGRFSGRQFSNSRSEMNVSTLELGDSALYLCASSLARDRGHDTQYFGPGTRLTVL.

This clonotype occurred many times. The chain is built from TRBV4-3 and TRBJ2-7; D possibly uses TRBD1 or TRBD2 (5 bases each). The CDR3 covers 15 residues. Germline assignment: CDR1 LGHNA and CDR2 YSLEER. V dropped 6 bases and J dropped 0 bases, with 15 bases sitting between them. The CDR3 DNA sequence: TGCGCCAGCAGGCCGACCGGGACGGACTCCTACGAGCAGTACTTC. This sequence encodes CASRPTGTDSYEQYF.

There are a few counts of this clonotype. V gene TRBV7-8 combines with J gene TRBJ1-5; D gene ambiguous. Germline V CDR1 and CDR2: SGHVS, FQNEAQ. This CDR3 has 14 amino acids. Trimming removed 0 bases at V and 6 bases at J, with 9 bases between. Here the CDR3 DNA reads TGTGCCAGCAGCTTAGCAGCCGGGTTTCAGCCCCAGCATTTT. As protein: CASSLAAGFQPQHF.

This clonotype has only a few counts. The chain links TRBV4-3 to TRBJ2-7, with D unclear. From germline, CDR1 is LGHNA and CDR2 YSLEER. The CDR3 spans 14 residues. V was pared by 0 bases and J by 0 bases, with 6 bases between. CDR3: CASSQEIYSYEQYF. CDR3 bases: TGCGCCAGCAGCCAAGAGATTTACTCCTACGAGCAGTACTTC.

The chain is built from TRBV7-2 and TRBJ2-1; 9 bases map to TRBD2. Trimming removed 3 bases from V and 3 bases from J; junction bases left unmatched: 6. This CDR3 is built from 16 residues. The germline V gene has CDR1 SGHTA and CDR2 FQGNSA. CDR3 loop: CASSLGAGGIYNEQFF. CDR3 nucleotide sequence: TGTGCCAGCAGCTTGGGAGCGGGGGGAATCTACAATGAGCAGTTCTTC.

This clonotype was counted only a few times. The rearrangement links TRBV10-3 to TRBJ2-3; D is unclear. Germline V gene data show CDR1 as ENHRY and CDR2 as SYGVKD. The CDR3 covers 15 residues. With 4 bases removed from V and 1 base from J, the gap between germline ends came to 12 bases. CDR3 in DNA: TGTGCCATCAGTGTTTTGAACCTTGGCACAGATACGCAGTATTTT. Its translation is CAISVLNLGTDTQYF.

The J gene is TRBJ2-2, the V gene TRBV4-2, with 9 positions matching TRBD1. CDR1 is LGHNA and CDR2 is YNFKEQ in the germline V gene. The CDR3 runs to 18 residues. The junction had 6 bases not matched to a gene; V was cut back by 0 bases and J by 1 base. The CDR3 DNA sequence: TGTGCCAGCAGCCAAGACGGTACAGGGGGCGGGAACACCGGGGAGCTGTTTTTT. This codes for CASSQDGTGGGNTGELFF.

The chain has TRBV20-1 and TRBJ2-7; D is unresolved. The CDR3 is 13 amino acids. Trimming took 8 bases from V and 0 from J, leaving 14 bases between them. Germline assignment: CDR1 DFQATT and CDR2 SNEGSKA (reference sequence). CDR3 region: CSPSAASSYEQYF. As DNA, the CDR3 is TGCAGTCCATCGGCAGCCAGCTCCTACGAGCAGTACTTC.

The J gene is TRBJ2-7, the V gene TRBV20-1; 8 bases agree with TRBD2. Germline-derived CDR1 and CDR2 are DFQATT and SNEGSKA (reference sequence). V trimming: 1 base; J trimming: 4 bases; junction bases outside the gene matches: 9. The CDR3 runs to 15 residues. This CDR3 reads CSARVSGGALYEQYF. In nucleotides, the CDR3 is TGCAGTGCTAGAGTTTCCGGGGGGGCTTTATACGAGCAGTACTTC.

This clonotype was seen just once. The junction differs from germline at one of its ends, possibly a read error. The chain combines TRBV20-1 with TRBJ1-2, with 7 bases fitting TRBD1. The CDR3 is made up of 15 amino acids. The germline gives CDR1 DFQATT, CDR2 SNEGSKA (reference sequence). CDR3 sequence (DNA): TGCAGTGCTGCCCGGGGAGGGGGCCCTAACGATGGCTACACCTTC. Protein: CSAARGGGPNDGYTF.

A single count supports this clonotype. The chain carries TRBV10-3 and TRBJ2-5; 7 nucleotides line up with TRBD1. The J call may be in error: the DNA end matches TRBJ2-7 better. The CDR3 runs 14 residues. Germline V lookup: CDR1 ENHRY, CDR2 SYGVKD. The CDR3 region has the DNA TGTGCCATCAGCGGGACAGCCAGGACCTACGAGCAGTACTTC. Its translation is CAISGTARTYEQYF.

This chain links TRBV20-1 with TRBJ2-1, with 11 bases lining up with TRBD2. V lost 3 bases, J lost 6 bases, and 7 bases stayed unmatched. CDR1 DFQATT and CDR2 SNEGSKA come from the germline V gene (reference sequence). This CDR3 spans 15 amino acids. CDR3 DNA: TGCAGTGCTAGGCCTAGCGGACTAGCGGGCAATGAGCAGTTCTTC. Amino acid sequence: CSARPSGLAGNEQFF.

The rearrangement links TRBV10-3 to TRBJ1-2; D not resolved. Germline values: CDR1 ENHRY, CDR2 SYGVKD. This CDR3 is 13 amino acids long. Trimming shortened V by 0 bases and J by 7 bases, and 9 bases separated the two germline ends. The CDR3 is CAISESISGGYTF. The CDR3 nucleotides read TGTGCCATCAGTGAGTCGATCAGCGGTGGCTACACCTTC.

This clonotype was picked up a small number of times. This chain links TRBV27 with TRBJ1-2; 7 bases align to TRBD1. V gave up 5 bases and J gave up 8 bases; unmatched junction bases: 5. This CDR3 has 12 residues. Germline V lookup: CDR1 MNHEY, CDR2 SMNVEV (reference sequence). This CDR3 is CASSPRGEGYTF. In DNA, the CDR3 is TGTGCCAGCAGTCCCAGGGGGGAAGGCTACACCTTC.

The rearrangement joins TRBV6-1 to TRBJ2-7; D unclear. The length of the CDR3 is 15 residues. CDR1 and CDR2 from the germline V gene are MNHNS and SASEGT. V was cut by 0 bases and J by 0 bases, with 9 bases left in between. The CDR3 nucleotides are TGTGCCAGCAGTGAAGCGGCAGCAAGCTCCTACGAGCAGTACTTC. Translating gives CASSEAAASSYEQYF.